The following is a TCR beta chain sequence with its context. The record originates from a study of blood T cell repertoires in COVID-19. About the study: The United States, Italy and Spain supplied acute and convalescent COVID-19 samples. PBMCs, B-cell-depleted T cells, or T cells provided the cDNA or gDNA that made up the material.

Germline V lookup: CDR1 MDHEN, CDR2 SYDVKM. This CDR3 has 15 residues. The V and J ends lost 8 bases and 2 bases, in that order; junction bases with no gene match: 10. The authors' processing: The authors estimated nucleated cell counts from reference gene primer amplification. The assay was immunoSEQ multiplex PCR, and TCRdb's table has in-frame clones only and misses some. The V and J calls and clone size were taken over from that table, and D and trimming were inferred from the DNA. The data hold 150,000 to 200,000 clones, with about 80% observed a single time. V gene TRBV28 combines with J gene TRBJ2-7; 9 bases align to TRBD2. The clonotype was recovered from a human donor with acute or convalescent COVID-19. The donor label of this sample is uncertain. The sample consisted of peripheral blood. Written as DNA, the CDR3 is TGTGCCAGCGCCGGTGCGGGAGGGGCCACCTACGAGCAGTACTTC. Translation gives CASAGAGGATYEQYF.